The 5 T cell receptor beta chains listed next were all sequenced from one sample in a study of T-cell reconstitution after alpha-beta-depleted transplantation in children. During its preparation, the TCRbeta library received unique molecular identifiers. TCRdb fed the PCR reads into MiXCR, producing one record per CDR3 protein. The data contain about 160,000 distinct CDR3 sequences, roughly 10% of them singletons. The sample consisted of PBMCs, taken before TCRalphabeta/CD19-depleted stem cell transplant. The receptors here all came from a boy aged 2-9 years with acute myeloid leukemia, due to receive a stem cell transplant.

This clonotype was observed at least ten times. This chain connects TRBV7-2 to TRBJ1-3; TRBD1 agrees at 9 bases. This CDR3 comprises 16 residues. Looked up from germline, CDR1 is SGHTA and CDR2 is FQGNSA. V was clipped by 5 bases and J by 2 bases; unmatched bases: 7. CDR3 coding DNA: TGTGCCAGCAGCCTCCATGGGACAGGGACTGGAAACACCATATATTTT. Translated, it gives CASSLHGTGTGNTIYF.

This clonotype appeared many times. V usage is TRBV5-1 and J usage is TRBJ1-1; D is possibly TRBD1 (5 bases). CDR1 is SGHRS and CDR2 is YFSETQ in the germline V gene. The CDR3 is 14 amino acids. V shed 4 bases and J shed 3 bases, with 13 bases lying between them. The CDR3 spells CASSGGTVDTEAFF. DNA of the CDR3: TGCGCCAGCAGCGGGGGGACGGTAGACACTGAAGCTTTCTTT.

This clonotype showed up many times. The gene calls are TRBV12-3 or TRBV12-4 and TRBJ1-6, with D possibly TRBD1 on 5 matching bases. The CDR3 has 15 residues. Trimming shortened V by 6 bases and J by 7 bases, and 16 bases separated the two germline ends. Here the CDR3 DNA reads TGTGCCAGCAGGGGGGACTCCTTGCGGAATTCACCCCTCCACTTT. This codes for CASRGDSLRNSPLHF.

This clonotype was seen at least ten times. CDR3 sequence (DNA): TGCGCCAGCAGCCACCCCCGGGGACCGCCATCATCTTTTATCGATGAGCAGTTCTTC. Translation gives CASSHPRGPPSSFIDEQFF. J is TRBJ2-1 and V is TRBV5-1; tentatively, D is TRBD1 or TRBD2 (5 bases each). The CDR3 consists of 19 residues. CDR1 and CDR2 from the germline V gene are SGHRS and YFSETQ. The V and J ends lost 4 bases and 8 bases respectively, with 31 bases between them.

At least ten counts were recorded for this clonotype. The chain has TRBV12-3 or TRBV12-4 and TRBJ1-5; perhaps TRBD1 as D (6 bases). The CDR3 has 14 residues. V dropped 7 bases and J dropped 8 bases, with 18 bases sitting between them. CDR3: CASTMGGTREPQHF. In DNA form, the CDR3 reads TGTGCCAGCACCATGGGGGGCACCCGGGAGCCCCAGCATTTT.